Included here is one T cell receptor (beta chain) sequence, with context. Its antigen is unidentified. Exclusion criteria comprised uncontrolled infection, other autoimmune disease, pregnancy or lactation. PBMCs were collected from an approximately 9.4 ml volume of fresh peripheral blood. RNA transcripts gave rise to amplified TCR beta CDR3 regions. During a first-round RT-PCR of the TCR CDR3, the HTBI primer set was used. One entry per CDR3 protein, called by TCRdb with MiXCR from the multiplex PCR reads. Among approximately 870,000 distinct CDR3 sequences listed, over 35% were seen once. The source of the sample is a study of T cells in Graves' hyperthyroidism and ophthalmopathy. Study details: Prior to any treatment, at the point of initial diagnosis, peripheral blood was collected. Points from the study as a whole: Ophthalmopathy got predicted by the model a median around 6.6 months before its onset.

The CDR3 contains 16 residues. CDR1 ENHRY and CDR2 SYGVKD come from the germline V gene. V dropped 2 bases and J dropped 4 bases, with 17 bases sitting between them. The sample comprised blood. The chain is built from TRBV10-3 and TRBJ1-1; D gene ambiguous. This clonotype was sampled from a man aged 18 to 29 with Graves' hyperthyroidism. This CDR3 is CAISETGPPWGTEAFF. The CDR3 bases are TGTGCCATCAGTGAGACTGGACCACCATGGGGCACTGAAGCTTTCTTT.